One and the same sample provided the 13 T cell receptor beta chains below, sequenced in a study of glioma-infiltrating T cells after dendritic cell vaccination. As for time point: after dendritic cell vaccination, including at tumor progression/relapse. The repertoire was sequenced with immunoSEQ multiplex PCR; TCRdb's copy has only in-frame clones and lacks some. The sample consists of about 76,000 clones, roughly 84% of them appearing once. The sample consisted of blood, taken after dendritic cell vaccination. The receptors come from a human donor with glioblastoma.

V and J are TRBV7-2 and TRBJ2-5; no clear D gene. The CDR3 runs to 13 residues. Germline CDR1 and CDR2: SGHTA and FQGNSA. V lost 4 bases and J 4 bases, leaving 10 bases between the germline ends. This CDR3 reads CASSSQAGETQYF. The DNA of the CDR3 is TGTGCCAGCAGCTCCCAAGCAGGAGAGACCCAGTACTTC.

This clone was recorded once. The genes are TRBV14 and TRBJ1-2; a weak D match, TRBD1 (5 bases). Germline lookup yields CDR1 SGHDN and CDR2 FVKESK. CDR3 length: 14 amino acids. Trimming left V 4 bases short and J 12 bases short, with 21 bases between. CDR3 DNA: TGTGCCAGCAGCCTACATAATTCCCGGGGGAAGAACACCTTC. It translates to CASSLHNSRGKNTF.

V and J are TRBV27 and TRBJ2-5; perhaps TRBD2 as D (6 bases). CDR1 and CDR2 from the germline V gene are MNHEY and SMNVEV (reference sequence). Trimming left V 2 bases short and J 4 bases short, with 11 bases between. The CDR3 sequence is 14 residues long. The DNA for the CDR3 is TGTGCCAGCAGTTTAATGGCTAGCGCAGAGACCCAGTACTTC. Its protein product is CASSLMASAETQYF.

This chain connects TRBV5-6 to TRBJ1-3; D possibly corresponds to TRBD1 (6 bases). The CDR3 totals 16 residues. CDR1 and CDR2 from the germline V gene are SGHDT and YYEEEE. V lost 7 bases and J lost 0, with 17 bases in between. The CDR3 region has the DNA TGTGCCAGCGGTGACGGGGGGCCCATCTCTGGAAACACCATATATTTT. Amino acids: CASGDGGPISGNTIYF.

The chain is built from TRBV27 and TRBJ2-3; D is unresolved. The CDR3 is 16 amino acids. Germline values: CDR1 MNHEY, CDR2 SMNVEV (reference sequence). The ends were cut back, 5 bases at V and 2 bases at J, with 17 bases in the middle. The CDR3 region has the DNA TGTGCCAGCAGTCTCCAGGTACCTCCAAACACAGATACGCAGTATTTT. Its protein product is CASSLQVPPNTDTQYF.

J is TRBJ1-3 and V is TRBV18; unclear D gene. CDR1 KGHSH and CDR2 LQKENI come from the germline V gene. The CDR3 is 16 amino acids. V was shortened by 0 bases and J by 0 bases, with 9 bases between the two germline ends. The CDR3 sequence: CASSPPIGSSGNTIYF. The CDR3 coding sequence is TGTGCCAGCTCACCACCGATAGGGAGCTCTGGAAACACCATATATTTT.

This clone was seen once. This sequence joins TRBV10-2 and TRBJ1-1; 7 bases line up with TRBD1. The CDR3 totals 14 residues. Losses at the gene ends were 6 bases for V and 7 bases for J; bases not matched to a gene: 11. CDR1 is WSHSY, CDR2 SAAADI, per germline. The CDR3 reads CASRDSGAGGEAFF. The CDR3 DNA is TGCGCCAGCAGGGACTCAGGGGCAGGGGGTGAAGCTTTCTTT.

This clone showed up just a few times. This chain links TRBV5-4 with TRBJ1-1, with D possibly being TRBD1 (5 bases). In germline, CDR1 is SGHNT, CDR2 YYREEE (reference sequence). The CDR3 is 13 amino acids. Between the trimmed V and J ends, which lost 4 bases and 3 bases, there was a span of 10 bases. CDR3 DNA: TGTGCCAGCAGCGGGTCGGGGGACACTGAAGCTTTCTTT. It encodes CASSGSGDTEAFF.

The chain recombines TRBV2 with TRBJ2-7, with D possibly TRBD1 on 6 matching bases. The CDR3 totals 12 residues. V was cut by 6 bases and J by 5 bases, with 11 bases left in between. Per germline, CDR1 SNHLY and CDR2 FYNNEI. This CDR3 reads CASRVQGHEQYF. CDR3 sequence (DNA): TGTGCCAGCAGGGTACAGGGCCACGAGCAGTACTTC.

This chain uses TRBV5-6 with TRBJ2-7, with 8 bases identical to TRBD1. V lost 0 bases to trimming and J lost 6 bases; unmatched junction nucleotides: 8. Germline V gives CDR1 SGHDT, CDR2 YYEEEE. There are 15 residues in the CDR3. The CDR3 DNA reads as TGTGCCAGCAGCTTGGTGGGACAGGAAGGACCCGAGCAGTACTTC. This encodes CASSLVGQEGPEQYF.

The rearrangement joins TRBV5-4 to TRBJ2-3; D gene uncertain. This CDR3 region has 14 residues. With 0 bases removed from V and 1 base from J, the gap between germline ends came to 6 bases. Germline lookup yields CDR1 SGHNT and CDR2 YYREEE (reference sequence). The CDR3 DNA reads TGTGCCAGCAGCTTGGCGAGAGGCACAGATACGCAGTATTTT. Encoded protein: CASSLARGTDTQYF.

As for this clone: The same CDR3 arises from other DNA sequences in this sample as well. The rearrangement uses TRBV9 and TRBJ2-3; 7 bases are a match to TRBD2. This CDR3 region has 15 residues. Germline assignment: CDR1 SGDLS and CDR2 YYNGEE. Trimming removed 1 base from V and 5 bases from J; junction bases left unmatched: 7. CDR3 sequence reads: CASSVKDGGGDTQYF. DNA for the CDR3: TGTGCCAGCAGCGTAAAGGATGGGGGGGGAGATACGCAGTATTTT.

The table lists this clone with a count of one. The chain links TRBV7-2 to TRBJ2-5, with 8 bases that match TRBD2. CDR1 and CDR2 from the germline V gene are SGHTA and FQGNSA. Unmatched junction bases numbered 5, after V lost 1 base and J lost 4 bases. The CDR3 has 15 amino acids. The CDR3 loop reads CASSLVWLAGETQYF. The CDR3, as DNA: TGTGCCAGCAGCTTAGTGTGGCTAGCGGGAGAGACCCAGTACTTC. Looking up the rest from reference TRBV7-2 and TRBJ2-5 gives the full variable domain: GAGVSQSPSNKVTEKGKDVELRCDPISGHTALYWYRQSLGQGLEFLIYFQGNSAPDKSGLPSDRFSAERTGGSVSTLTIQRTQQEDSAVYLCASSLVWLAGETQYFGPGTRLLVL.